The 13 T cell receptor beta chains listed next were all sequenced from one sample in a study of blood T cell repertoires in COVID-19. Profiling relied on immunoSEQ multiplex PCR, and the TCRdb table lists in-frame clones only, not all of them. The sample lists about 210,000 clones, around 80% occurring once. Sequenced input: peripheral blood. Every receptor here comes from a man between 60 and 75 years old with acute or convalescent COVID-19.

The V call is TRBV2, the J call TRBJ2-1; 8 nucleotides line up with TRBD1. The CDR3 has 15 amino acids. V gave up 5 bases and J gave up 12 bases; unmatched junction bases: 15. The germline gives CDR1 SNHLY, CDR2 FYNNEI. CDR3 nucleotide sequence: TGTGCCAGCAGTCTAACCCGGGACAGGTCCGCCGGGCAGTTCTTC. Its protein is CASSLTRDRSAGQFF.

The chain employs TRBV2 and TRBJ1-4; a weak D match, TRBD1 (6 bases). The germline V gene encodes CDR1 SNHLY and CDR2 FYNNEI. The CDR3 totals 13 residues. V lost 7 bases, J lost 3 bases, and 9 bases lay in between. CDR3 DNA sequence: TGTGCCAGCACAGGGGCGGCTAATGAAAAACTGTTTTTT. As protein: CASTGAANEKLFF.

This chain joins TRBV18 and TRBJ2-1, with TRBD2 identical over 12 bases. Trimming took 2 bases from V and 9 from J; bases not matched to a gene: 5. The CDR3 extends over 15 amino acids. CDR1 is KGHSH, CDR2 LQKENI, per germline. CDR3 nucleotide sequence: TGTGCCAGCTCACCAACGACTAGCGGGAGTCCTGAGCAGTTCTTC. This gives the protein CASSPTTSGSPEQFF.

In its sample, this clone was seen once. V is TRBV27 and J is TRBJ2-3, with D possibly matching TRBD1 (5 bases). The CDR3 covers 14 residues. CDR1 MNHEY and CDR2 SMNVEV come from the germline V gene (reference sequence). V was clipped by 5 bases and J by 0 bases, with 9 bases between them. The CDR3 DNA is TGTGCCAGCAGTGCGACAGAAAGCACAGATACGCAGTATTTT. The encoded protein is CASSATESTDTQYF.

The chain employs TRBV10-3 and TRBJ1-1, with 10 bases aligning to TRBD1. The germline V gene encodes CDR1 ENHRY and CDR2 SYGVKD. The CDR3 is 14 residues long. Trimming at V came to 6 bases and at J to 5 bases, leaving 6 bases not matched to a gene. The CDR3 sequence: CAIRGTGALTEAFF. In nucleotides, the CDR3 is TGTGCCATCAGGGGGACAGGGGCCCTTACTGAAGCTTTCTTT.

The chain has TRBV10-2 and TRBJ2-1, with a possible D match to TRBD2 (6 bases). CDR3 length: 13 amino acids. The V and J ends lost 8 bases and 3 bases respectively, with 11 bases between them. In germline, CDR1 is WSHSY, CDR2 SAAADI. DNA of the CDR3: TGCGCCAGCTGCCTTAGCGGCTACAATGAGCAGTTCTTC. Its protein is CASCLSGYNEQFF.

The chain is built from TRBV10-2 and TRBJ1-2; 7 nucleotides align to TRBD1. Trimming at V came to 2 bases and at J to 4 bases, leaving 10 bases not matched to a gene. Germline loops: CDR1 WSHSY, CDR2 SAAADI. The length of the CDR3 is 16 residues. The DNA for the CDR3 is TGCGCCAGCAGTGAGCGTCAGGGGGGTGGACTCTATGGCTACACCTTC. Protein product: CASSERQGGGLYGYTF.

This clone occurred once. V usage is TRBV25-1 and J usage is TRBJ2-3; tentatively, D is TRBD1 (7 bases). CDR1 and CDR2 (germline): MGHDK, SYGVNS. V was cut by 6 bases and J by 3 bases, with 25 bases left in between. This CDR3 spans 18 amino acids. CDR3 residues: CASSETGAPGDGTDTQYF. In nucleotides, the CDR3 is TGTGCCAGCAGCGAAACAGGGGCTCCGGGGGACGGAACAGATACGCAGTATTTT. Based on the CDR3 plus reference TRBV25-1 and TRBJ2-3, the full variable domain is EADIYQTPRYLVIGTGKKITLECSQTMGHDKMYWYQQDPGMELHLIHYSYGVNSTEKGDLSSESTVSRIRTEHFPLTLESARPSHTSQYLCASSETGAPGDGTDTQYFGPGTRLTVL.

The CDR3 DNA is TGTGCCATCACCACTGGGAGGACGGAGGTGGATACGCAGTATTTT. Protein product: CAITTGRTEVDTQYF. This chain connects TRBV10-3 to TRBJ2-3, with D possibly matching TRBD2 (6 bases). Germline V gene lookup returns CDR1 ENHRY and CDR2 SYGVKD. The CDR3 runs 15 residues. Trimming stripped 7 bases from V and 6 bases from J, with 20 bases between.

The CDR3 loop is CASSRTDRNYGYTF. The CDR3, as DNA: TGTGCCAGCAGCCGGACAGACCGAAACTATGGCTACACCTTC. The V call is TRBV6-2 or TRBV6-3, the J call TRBJ1-2, with D maybe TRBD1 (6 bases). The germline gives CDR1 MNHEY, CDR2 SVGEGT. Trimming stripped 6 bases from V and 2 bases from J, with 13 bases between. The CDR3 has 14 amino acids.

This chain's CDR3 is CASSLFDEQFF. In nucleotides, the CDR3 is TGTGCCAGCAGTTTATTCGATGAGCAGTTCTTC. The J gene is TRBJ2-1, the V gene TRBV12-3 or TRBV12-4, with D unclear. Trimming removed 2 bases at V and 8 bases at J, with 4 bases between. This CDR3 is built from 11 residues.

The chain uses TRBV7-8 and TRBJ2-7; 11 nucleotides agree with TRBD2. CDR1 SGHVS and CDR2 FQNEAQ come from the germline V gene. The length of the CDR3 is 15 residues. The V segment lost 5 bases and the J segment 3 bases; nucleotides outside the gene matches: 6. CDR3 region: CASSVGTSGFYEQYF. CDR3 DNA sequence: TGTGCCAGCAGCGTCGGGACTAGCGGTTTCTACGAGCAGTACTTC.

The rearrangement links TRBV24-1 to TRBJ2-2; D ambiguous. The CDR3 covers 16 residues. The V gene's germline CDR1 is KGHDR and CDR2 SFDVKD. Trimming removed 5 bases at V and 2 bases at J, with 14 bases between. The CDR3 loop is CATSASTTRNTGELFF. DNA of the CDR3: TGTGCCACCAGTGCATCCACTACACGTAACACCGGGGAGCTGTTTTTT.